This T cell receptor beta chain was recovered during a study of Tregs in tolerant kidney transplant recipients. The data were produced by immunoSEQ multiplex PCR, yet TCRdb's version contains in-frame clones alone and is incomplete. The data show around 61,000 clones, over 70% seen once. Unstimulated regulatory T cells (CD4+CD25+CD127-), CD4+CD25- non-regulatory cells, CD4 and CD8 cells were FACS-sorted from thawed PBMCs. Germline V CDR1 and CDR2: SEHNR, FQNEAQ (reference sequence). The CDR3 sequence is 13 residues long. V was cut by 2 bases and J by 8 bases, with 12 bases left in between. Sequenced: CD4+ T cells from blood. The chain is built from TRBV7-9 and TRBJ1-2; D remains ambiguous. This clonotype was obtained from a human donor in good health. Written as DNA, the CDR3 is TGTGCCAGCAGCTTACCGCTTTCCAGCGGCTACACCTTC. Protein: CASSLPLSSGYTF.